This is a list of T cell receptor beta chains from one sample in a study of blood T cell repertoires in COVID-19. Profiling relied on immunoSEQ multiplex PCR, and the TCRdb table lists in-frame clones only, not all of them. The sample includes 200,000 to 250,000 clones, more than 75% of them seen just once. The sequencing input was peripheral blood. Receptors originate from a human donor in a cohort sampled during active COVID-19. Each CDR3 is given with its conserved first and last residue. Each record gives: V gene, clone size, D gene, J gene, CDR3 protein, CDR3 DNA. D genes are given only for firm matches. Size is omitted from some rows. Given values are once, few, many or a class for expanded clones.

TRBV6-5	once	TRBD1	TRBJ1-5	CASRGLDRDQPQHF	TGTGCCAGCAGAGGCCTGGACAGGGATCAGCCCCAGCATTTT
TRBV3-1/TRBV3-2	NA	NA	TRBJ1-1	CASSQGGGTEAFF	TGTGCCAGCAGCCAAGGGGGCGGAACTGAAGCTTTCTTT
TRBV19	NA	NA	TRBJ1-1	CASKGVGAFF	TGTGCCAGTAAGGGGGTAGGAGCTTTCTTT
TRBV7-3	few	TRBD1	TRBJ1-5	CASSWDRGGQPQHF	TGTGCCAGCAGCTGGGACAGGGGCGGTCAGCCCCAGCATTTT
TRBV28	NA	NA	TRBJ1-5	CASSSPRGVQPQHF	TGTGCCAGCAGTTCGCCCAGGGGCGTTCAGCCCCAGCATTTT
TRBV7-3	NA	TRBD2	TRBJ2-5	CASSFTGPGGETQYF	TGTGCCAGCAGCTTCACGGGACCGGGGGGAGAGACCCAGTACTTC
TRBV28	NA	NA	TRBJ1-6	CASSPRTAANSPLHF	TGTGCCAGCAGCCCCCGGACAGCGGCTAATTCACCCCTCCACTTT
TRBV6-1	NA	NA	TRBJ1-1	CASSEYLNTEAFF	TGTGCCAGCAGTGAATATTTGAACACTGAAGCTTTCTTT
TRBV19	NA	NA	TRBJ2-1	CASSIDRTPYNEQFF	TGTGCCAGTAGTATAGATCGAACTCCATACAATGAGCAGTTCTTC
TRBV18	NA	NA	TRBJ1-5	CASSPSSDQPQHF	TGTGCCAGCTCACCTTCATCGGATCAGCCCCAGCATTTT
TRBV4-3	NA	NA	TRBJ2-5	CASSQDLGRGETQYF	TGCGCCAGCAGCCAAGATTTAGGAAGGGGCGAGACCCAGTACTTC
TRBV15	NA	NA	TRBJ1-1	CATSRDGSLYTEAFF	TGTGCCACCAGCAGAGACGGGTCTCTTTACACTGAAGCTTTCTTT
TRBV2	NA	TRBD1	TRBJ2-1	CAITPGQGQNEQFF	TGTGCCATCACACCGGGACAGGGACAGAATGAGCAGTTCTTC
TRBV7-9	NA	NA	TRBJ2-7	CASSPRQDYYEQYF	TGTGCCAGCAGCCCAAGACAGGATTACTACGAGCAGTACTTC
TRBV7-9	NA	NA	TRBJ2-7	CASRGSEGEQYF	TGTGCCAGCAGAGGTTCGGAGGGCGAGCAGTACTTC
TRBV6-1	once	NA	TRBJ1-2	CASSESGGYGYTF	TGTGCCAGCAGTGAGTCGGGGGGATATGGCTACACCTTC
TRBV5-8	NA	NA	TRBJ1-4	CASSSPATNEKLFF	TGTGCCAGCAGCTCACCGGCAACTAATGAAAAACTGTTTTTT
TRBV10-3	NA	NA	TRBJ1-2	CAIGGGANYGYTF	TGTGCCATCGGGGGGGGAGCTAACTATGGCTACACCTTC
TRBV4-1	once	NA	TRBJ2-1	CASSPRGDRTYNEQFF	TGCGCCAGCAGTCCGCGGGGAGACCGGACCTACAATGAGCAGTTCTTC
TRBV2	few	NA	TRBJ1-3	CASSEGALSGNTIYF	TGTGCCAGCAGTGAGGGGGCCCTCTCTGGAAACACCATATATTTT
TRBV4-1	NA	TRBD1	TRBJ2-7	CASSQSTGGIHEQYF	TGCGCCAGCAGCCAGTCGACAGGGGGGATCCACGAGCAGTACTTC
TRBV29-1	NA	NA	TRBJ2-5	CSLRQQETQYF	TGCAGCTTACGACAGCAAGAGACCCAGTACTTC
TRBV19	NA	TRBD2	TRBJ2-7	CASSIGLARAYEQYF	TGTGCCAGTAGTATAGGACTAGCGAGGGCCTACGAGCAGTACTTC
TRBV5-1	NA	TRBD1	TRBJ2-2	CASSTGQPRETGELFF	TGCGCCAGCAGTACGGGACAGCCCCGAGAAACCGGGGAGCTGTTTTTT
TRBV19	NA	NA	TRBJ2-1	CASSKDREGEQFF	TGTGCCAGTAGTAAAGACAGGGAGGGTGAGCAGTTCTTC
TRBV20-1	few	NA	TRBJ1-1	CSARHYTEAFF	TGCAGTGCTAGACACTACACTGAAGCTTTCTTT
TRBV5-1	NA	TRBD2	TRBJ2-3	CASSLLAGGQDTQYF	TGCGCCAGCAGCTTACTAGCGGGGGGGCAAGATACGCAGTATTTT
TRBV18	few	NA	TRBJ2-5	CASSLGIKETQYF	TGTGCCAGCTCACTCGGGATAAAAGAGACCCAGTACTTC
TRBV7-8	NA	TRBD2	TRBJ2-7	CASSLGRGGAYEQYF	TGTGCCAGCAGCTTAGGCCGGGGGGGGGCCTACGAGCAGTACTTC